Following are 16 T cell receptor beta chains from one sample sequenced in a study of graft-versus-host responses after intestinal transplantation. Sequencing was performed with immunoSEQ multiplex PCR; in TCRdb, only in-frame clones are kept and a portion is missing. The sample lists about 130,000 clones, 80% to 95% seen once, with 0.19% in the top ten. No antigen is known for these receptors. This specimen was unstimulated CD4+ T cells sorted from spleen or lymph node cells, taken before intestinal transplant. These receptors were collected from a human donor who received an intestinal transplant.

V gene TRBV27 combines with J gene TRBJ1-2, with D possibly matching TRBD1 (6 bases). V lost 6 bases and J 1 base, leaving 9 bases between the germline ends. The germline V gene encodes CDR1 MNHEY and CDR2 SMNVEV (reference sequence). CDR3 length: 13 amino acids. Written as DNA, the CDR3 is TGTGCCAGCAGAGGGACACTTAACTATGGCTACACCTTC. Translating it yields CASRGTLNYGYTF.

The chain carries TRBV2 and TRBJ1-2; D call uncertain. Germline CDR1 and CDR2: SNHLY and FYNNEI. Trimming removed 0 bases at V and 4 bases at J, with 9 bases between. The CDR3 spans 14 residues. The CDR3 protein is CASSEADLPYGYTF. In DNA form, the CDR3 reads TGTGCCAGCAGTGAAGCAGACTTACCCTATGGCTACACCTTC.

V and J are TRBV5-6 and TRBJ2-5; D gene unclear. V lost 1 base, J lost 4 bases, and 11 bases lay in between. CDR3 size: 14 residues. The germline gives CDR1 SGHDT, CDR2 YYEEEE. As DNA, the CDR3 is TGTGCCAGCAGCTTGTTACCGAGAGGAGAGACCCAGTACTTC. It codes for CASSLLPRGETQYF. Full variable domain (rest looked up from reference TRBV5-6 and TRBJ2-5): DAGVTQSPTHLIKTRGQQVTLRCSPKSGHDTVSWYQQALGQGPQFIFQYYEEEERQRGNFPDRFSGHQFPNYSSELNVNALLLGDSALYLCASSLLPRGETQYFGPGTRLLVL.

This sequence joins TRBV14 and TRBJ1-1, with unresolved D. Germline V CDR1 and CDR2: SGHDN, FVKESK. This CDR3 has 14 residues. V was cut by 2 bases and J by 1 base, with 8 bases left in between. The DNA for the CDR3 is TGTGCCAGCAGCCAATCTCGGGGGAACACTGAAGCTTTCTTT. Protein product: CASSQSRGNTEAFF.

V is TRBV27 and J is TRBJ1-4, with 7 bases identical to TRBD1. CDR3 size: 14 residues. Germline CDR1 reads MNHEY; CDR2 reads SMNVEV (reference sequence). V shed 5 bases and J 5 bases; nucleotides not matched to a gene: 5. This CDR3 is CASSKGQWNEKLFF. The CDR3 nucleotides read TGTGCCAGCAGTAAGGGACAGTGGAATGAAAAACTGTTTTTT.

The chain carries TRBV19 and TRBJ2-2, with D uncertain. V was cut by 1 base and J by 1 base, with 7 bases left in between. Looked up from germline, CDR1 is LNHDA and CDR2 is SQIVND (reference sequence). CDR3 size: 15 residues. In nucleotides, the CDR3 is TGTGCCAGTAGTATAGTAAGGCAGAACACCGGGGAGCTGTTTTTT. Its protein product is CASSIVRQNTGELFF.

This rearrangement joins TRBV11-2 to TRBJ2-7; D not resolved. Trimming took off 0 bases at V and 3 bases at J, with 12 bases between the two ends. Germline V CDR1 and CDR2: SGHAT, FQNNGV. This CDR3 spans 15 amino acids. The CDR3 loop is CASSLESRSLYEQYF. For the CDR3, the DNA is TGTGCCAGCAGCTTAGAAAGTCGGAGCCTCTACGAGCAGTACTTC.

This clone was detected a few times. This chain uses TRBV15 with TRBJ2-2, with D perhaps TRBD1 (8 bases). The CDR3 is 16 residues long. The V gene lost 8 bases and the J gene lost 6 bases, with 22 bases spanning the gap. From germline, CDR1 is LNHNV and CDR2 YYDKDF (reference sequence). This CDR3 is CATGSGTGGGSGELFF. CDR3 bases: TGTGCCACCGGGTCAGGAACAGGGGGAGGGTCCGGGGAGCTGTTTTTT.

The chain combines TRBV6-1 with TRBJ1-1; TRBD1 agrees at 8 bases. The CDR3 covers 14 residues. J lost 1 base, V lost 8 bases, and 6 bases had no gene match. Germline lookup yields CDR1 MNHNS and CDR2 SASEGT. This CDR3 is CASRTGHRNTEAFF. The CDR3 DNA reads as TGTGCCAGCCGGACAGGGCATAGGAACACTGAAGCTTTCTTT.

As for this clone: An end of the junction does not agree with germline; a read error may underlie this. The CDR3 DNA reads as TGTGCCCGCAGCCCCGGGGGGCCCGGGGAGCTGTTTTTT. Translated, it gives CARSPGGPGELFF. The chain joins TRBV5-4 to TRBJ2-2, with D tentatively TRBD2 (7 bases). Germline values: CDR1 SGHNT, CDR2 YYREEE (reference sequence). CDR3 length: 13 amino acids.

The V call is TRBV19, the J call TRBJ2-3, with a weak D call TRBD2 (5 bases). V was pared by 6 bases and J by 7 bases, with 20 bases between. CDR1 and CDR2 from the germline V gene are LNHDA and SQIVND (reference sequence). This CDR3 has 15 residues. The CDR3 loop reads CASSQSRTFGYTQYF. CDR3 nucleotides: TGTGCCAGTAGCCAATCCAGGACTTTCGGATATACGCAGTATTTT.

Here the CDR3 reads CASSLGGRGASSGNTIYF. CDR3 coding DNA: TGTGCCAGCAGCTTAGGAGGCAGGGGTGCAAGCTCTGGAAACACCATATATTTT. The rearrangement links TRBV13 to TRBJ1-3, with D possibly TRBD1 on 6 matching bases. Trimming cost V 0 bases and J 0 bases, with 15 bases left between them. From germline, CDR1 is PRHDT and CDR2 FYEKMQ (reference sequence). This CDR3 spans 18 amino acids.

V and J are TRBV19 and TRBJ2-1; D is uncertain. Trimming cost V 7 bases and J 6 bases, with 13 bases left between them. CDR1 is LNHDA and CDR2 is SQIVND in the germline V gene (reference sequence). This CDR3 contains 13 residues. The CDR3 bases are TGTGCCAGTACCACGAGCCGGGCCAATGAGCAGTTCTTC. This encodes CASTTSRANEQFF.

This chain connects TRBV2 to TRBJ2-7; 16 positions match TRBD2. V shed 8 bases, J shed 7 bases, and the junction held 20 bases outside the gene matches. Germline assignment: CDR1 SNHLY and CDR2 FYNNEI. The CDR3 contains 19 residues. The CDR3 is CASGRTGTSGRAGSGEQYF. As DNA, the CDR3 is TGTGCCAGCGGTAGGACTGGGACTAGCGGGAGGGCCGGTTCGGGAGAGCAGTACTTC.

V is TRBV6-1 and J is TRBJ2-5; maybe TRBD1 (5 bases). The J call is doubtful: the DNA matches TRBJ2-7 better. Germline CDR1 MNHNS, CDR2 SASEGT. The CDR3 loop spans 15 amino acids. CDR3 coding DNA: TGTGCCAGCAGGGTCGCCTCTACAGGACCCTACGAGCAGTACTTC. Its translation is CASRVASTGPYEQYF.

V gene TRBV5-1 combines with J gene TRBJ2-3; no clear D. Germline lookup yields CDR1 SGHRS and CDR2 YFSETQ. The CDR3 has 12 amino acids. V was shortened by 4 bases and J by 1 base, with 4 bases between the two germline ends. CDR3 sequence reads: CASSDGTDTQYF. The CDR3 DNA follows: TGCGCCAGCAGCGACGGCACAGATACGCAGTATTTT.